This TCR beta chain comes out of a study of blood T cells in healthy people across ages. Next came a second PCR, run for about 7 to 11 cycles, which used a sample-barcoded 5' primer along with a J-beta primer mix. TCRdb processed the 5' RACE reads anew with MiXCR; each CDR3 protein has one entry. The sample consists of about 900,000 distinct CDR3 sequences, about 48% of them appearing once. In regard to this clonotype: The antigen is unknown.

It was roughly 10 milliliters of peripheral blood that were drawn from each donor. At least 7 million PBMCs were isolated per sample. This CDR3 spans 14 amino acids. Trimming took off 3 bases at V and 6 bases at J, with 13 bases between the two ends. The study's findings and limits: Donor CMV status was unknown, possibly confounding expanded clonotype changes. With unsorted PBMCs, a conclusive comparison of naive versus antigen-experienced cells was not possible.

This chain links TRBV12-3 or TRBV12-4 with TRBJ2-3; maybe TRBD1 (5 bases). The receptor comes from a man aged 25 to 40 in good health. The material sequenced was blood. The CDR3: CASSLRRGEDTQYF. The CDR3 DNA reads TGTGCCAGCAGTTTGAGAAGGGGCGAGGATACGCAGTATTTT.